Listed below are T cell receptor beta chains from one sample, sequenced in a study of post-analysis software for immune sequencing data. TCRdb ran MiXCR on the PCR reads and lists one entry per CDR3 protein. This table has about 500,000 distinct CDR3 sequences, roughly 46% appearing once. The sequencing sample was made of blood. The receptors were sampled from a girl aged 5-17 years with multiple sclerosis. CDR3s include the opening cysteine and the closing phenylalanine or tryptophan. D genes are given only for firm matches. The size of a clone is reported for some rows only, either as once, few or many, or as a class for expanded clones.

v_call	d_call	clone_size	j_call	cdr3_aa	cdr3_nt
TRBV5-1	NA	NA	TRBJ1-2	CASSDLGGLYGYTF	TGCGCCAGCAGCGACCTTGGGGGGCTCTATGGCTACACCTTC
TRBV9	TRBD1	few	TRBJ2-7	CASSVEPQQGYEQYF	TGTGCCAGCAGCGTCGAACCTCAACAGGGGTACGAGCAGTACTTC
TRBV11-2	NA	NA	TRBJ2-1	CASSTPYQPDTYNEQFF	TGTGCCAGCAGCACTCCCTATCAGCCGGACACCTACAATGAGCAGTTCTTC
TRBV7-3	NA	NA	TRBJ2-7	CASSRDASYEQYF	TGTGCCAGCAGCCGGGACGCGTCCTACGAGCAGTACTTC
TRBV10-1	NA	NA	TRBJ2-7	CASSPAATGEQYF	TGCGCCAGCAGTCCGGCCGCTACGGGGGAGCAGTACTTC
TRBV21-1	NA	NA	TRBJ2-7	CASSSHPIYEQYF	TGTGCCAGCAGCTCTCACCCTATCTACGAGCAGTACTTC
TRBV5-1	TRBD1	few	TRBJ2-1	CASSLLGTGTNEQFF	TGCGCCAGCAGCTTACTCGGGACAGGGACCAATGAGCAGTTCTTC
TRBV4-2	NA	NA	TRBJ2-7	CASSHPPGSLAAPYEQYF	TGTGCCAGCAGCCACCCCCCAGGGTCGTTAGCGGCTCCTTACGAGCAGTACTTC
TRBV6-4	NA	few	TRBJ2-2	CASLSGTGELFF	TGTGCCAGCCTCAGCGGCACCGGGGAGCTGTTTTTT
TRBV5-1	NA	many	TRBJ2-1	CASSLGSASSYNEQFF	TGCGCCAGCAGCTTGGGTAGCGCGAGCTCCTACAATGAGCAGTTCTTC
TRBV7-2	NA	few	TRBJ1-4	CASSLTGRSEKLFF	TGTGCCAGCAGCTTAACAGGGAGGTCTGAAAAACTGTTTTTT
TRBV25-1	TRBD1	NA	TRBJ1-2	CASSTAGTGNGYTF	TGTGCCAGCAGTACCGCCGGGACAGGGAATGGCTACACCTTC